These 8 T cell receptor beta chains came from one sample sequenced in a study of blood T cell repertoires in COVID-19. Generated by immunoSEQ multiplex PCR, the TCRdb table keeps only in-frame clones and is missing some. Of 200,000 to 250,000 clones listed, approximately 90% are singletons. The sample taken for sequencing was peripheral blood. The receptors come from a man younger than 40 with COVID-19, enrolled during active disease.

This chain uses TRBV28 with TRBJ2-7, with 8 bases fitting TRBD2. Unmatched junction bases numbered 11, after V lost 5 bases and J lost 2 bases. Germline V lookup: CDR1 MDHEN, CDR2 SYDVKM. CDR3 size: 16 residues. The CDR3 is CASSALLAVKAYEQYF. The CDR3 nucleotides read TGTGCCAGCAGTGCCTTACTAGCGGTAAAGGCCTACGAGCAGTACTTC.

The rearrangement uses TRBV6-4 and TRBJ1-1; D gene unclear. With 3 bases removed from V and 5 bases from J, the gap between germline ends came to 10 bases. CDR3 length equals 13 residues. Germline lookup yields CDR1 MRHNA and CDR2 SNTAGT. CDR3 loop: CASSEEDFTEAFF. The CDR3 region has the DNA TGTGCCAGCAGTGAGGAAGACTTTACTGAAGCTTTCTTT.

This chain links TRBV20-1 with TRBJ1-2, with D possibly matching TRBD1 (5 bases). The germline V and J ends were trimmed by 6 bases and 4 bases, with 9 bases remaining between them. The CDR3 length is 11 residues. Germline V gene data show CDR1 as DFQATT and CDR2 as SNEGSKA (reference sequence). The chain's CDR3 is CSALGGYGYTF. CDR3 sequence (DNA): TGCAGTGCCCTGGGGGGCTATGGCTACACCTTC.

The DNA of the CDR3 is TGTGCCAGCTCACCAGGCAGGGGGGTCTACAATGAGCAGTTCTTC. Amino acids: CASSPGRGVYNEQFF. The chain links TRBV18 to TRBJ2-1, with D possibly matching TRBD1 (7 bases). Germline lookup yields CDR1 KGHSH and CDR2 LQKENI. V lost 2 bases and J lost 3, with 11 bases in between. CDR3 length: 15 residues.

This clone was detected only once. The chain is built from TRBV11-1 and TRBJ1-2; D perhaps matches TRBD1 (6 bases). Between the trimmed V and J ends, which lost 5 bases and 4 bases, there was a span of 14 bases. Germline lookup yields CDR1 SGHAT and CDR2 FQDESV (reference sequence). The CDR3 covers 14 residues. Here the CDR3 reads CASSRDTETYGYTF. CDR3 DNA sequence: TGTGCCAGCAGCCGGGACACCGAAACCTATGGCTACACCTTC.

This chain links TRBV19 with TRBJ2-2; 8 bases agree with TRBD1. V was clipped by 6 bases and J by 7 bases; unmatched bases: 10. The germline CDR1 and CDR2 sequences are LNHDA and SQIVND (reference sequence). The CDR3 has 15 amino acids. The CDR3 spells CASRGGDRLGGELFF. The CDR3 nucleotides read TGTGCCAGTAGGGGCGGGGACAGGCTTGGCGGGGAGCTGTTTTTT. The entire variable domain, with the rest obtained from reference TRBV19 and TRBJ2-2, is as follows: DGGITQSPKYLFRKEGQNVTLSCEQNLNHDAMYWYRQDPGQGLRLIYYSQIVNDFQKGDIAEGYSVSREKKESFPLTVTSAQKNPTAFYLCASRGGDRLGGELFFGEGSRLTVL.

The chain uses TRBV11-2 and TRBJ1-5; D unresolved. Trimming cost V 1 base and J 2 bases, with 9 bases left between them. The CDR3 extends over 15 amino acids. Per the germline V gene, CDR1 is SGHAT and CDR2 is FQNNGV. CDR3 loop: CASSLVTDGNQPQHF. CDR3 in DNA: TGTGCCAGCAGCTTAGTCACAGACGGCAATCAGCCCCAGCATTTT.

The V and J genes are TRBV12-3 or TRBV12-4 and TRBJ2-5; D perhaps matches TRBD2 (5 bases). V was pared by 8 bases and J by 0 bases, with 10 bases between. The CDR3 runs 13 residues. CDR3 residues: CASASTNQETQYF. The CDR3 DNA reads as TGTGCCAGCGCTTCGACTAACCAAGAGACCCAGTACTTC.